This T cell receptor (beta chain) was recovered during a study of chemoradiotherapy in HPV16-positive cancers. Study at large: Candidate HPV-specific clones and shared TCR motifs came from two HPV16-positive patients.

On this clone: Its specificity is not known.

The repertoire was sequenced with immunoSEQ multiplex PCR; TCRdb's copy has only in-frame clones and lacks some. This sample has roughly 7,400 clones, with over 65% found just once. There are 15 residues in the CDR3. Points from the study as a whole: Only a couple of HPV16-positive patients supplied the functional HPV-specificity definition. For HPV16-positive patients, expanding HPV-responsive T cells associated with longer recurrence-free survival.

The sample in question was tumor tissue, obtained from a patient who underwent chemoradiotherapy. The J gene is TRBJ2-7, the V gene TRBV21-1; TRBD2, the table's D call, was not compared with the DNA. TRBV21-1 is given as a pseudogene. The receptor's source is a human donor with HPV-associated anogenital cancer. The CDR3 coding sequence is TGTGCCAGCAGCAAAGCGCGCCGGTCCTCCTACGAGCAGTACTTC. It specifies CASSKARRSSYEQYF.